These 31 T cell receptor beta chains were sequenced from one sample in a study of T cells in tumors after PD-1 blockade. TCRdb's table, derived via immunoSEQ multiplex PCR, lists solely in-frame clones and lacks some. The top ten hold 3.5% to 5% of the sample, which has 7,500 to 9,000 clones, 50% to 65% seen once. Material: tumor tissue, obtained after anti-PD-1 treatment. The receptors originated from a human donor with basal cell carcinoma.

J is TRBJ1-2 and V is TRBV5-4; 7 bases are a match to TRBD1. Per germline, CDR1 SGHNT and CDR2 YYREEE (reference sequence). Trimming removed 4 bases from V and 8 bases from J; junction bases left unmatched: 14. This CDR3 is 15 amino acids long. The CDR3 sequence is CASSTLGTAGGGYTF. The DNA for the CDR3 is TGTGCCAGCAGCACCCTCGGGACAGCCGGCGGGGGCTACACCTTC.

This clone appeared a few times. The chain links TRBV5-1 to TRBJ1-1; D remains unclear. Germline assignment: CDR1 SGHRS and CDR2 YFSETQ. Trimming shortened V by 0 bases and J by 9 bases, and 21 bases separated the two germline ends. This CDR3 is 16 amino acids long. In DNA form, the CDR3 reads TGCGCCAGCAGCTTGGAAGGGCCGGGAGCGGTTTCACAAGCTTTCTTT. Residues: CASSLEGPGAVSQAFF.

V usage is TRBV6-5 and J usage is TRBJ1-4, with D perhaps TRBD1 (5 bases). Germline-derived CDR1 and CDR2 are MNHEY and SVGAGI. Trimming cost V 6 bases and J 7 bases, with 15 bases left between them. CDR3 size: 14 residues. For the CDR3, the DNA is TGTGCCAGCAGCCCGACCCAGGGAGGTGAAAAACTGTTTTTT. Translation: CASSPTQGGEKLFF.

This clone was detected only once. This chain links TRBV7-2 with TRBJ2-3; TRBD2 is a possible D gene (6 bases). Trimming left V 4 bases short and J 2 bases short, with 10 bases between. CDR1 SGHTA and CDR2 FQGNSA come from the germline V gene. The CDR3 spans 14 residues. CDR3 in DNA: TGTGCCAGCAGCTCGGGACTTATCACAGATACGCAGTATTTT. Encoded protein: CASSSGLITDTQYF.

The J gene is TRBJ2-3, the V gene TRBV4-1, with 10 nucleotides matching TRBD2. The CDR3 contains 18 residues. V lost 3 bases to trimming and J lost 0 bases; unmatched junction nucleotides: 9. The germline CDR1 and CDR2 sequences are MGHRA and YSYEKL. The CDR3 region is CASSHPDLLAGSTDTQYF. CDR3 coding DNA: TGCGCCAGCAGCCATCCGGACTTACTAGCGGGGAGCACAGATACGCAGTATTTT.

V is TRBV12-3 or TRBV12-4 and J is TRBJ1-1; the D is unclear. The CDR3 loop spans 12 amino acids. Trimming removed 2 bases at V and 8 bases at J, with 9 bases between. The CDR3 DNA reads TGTGCCAGCAGTTTATATCTCCAAGAAGCTTTCTTT. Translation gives CASSLYLQEAFF.

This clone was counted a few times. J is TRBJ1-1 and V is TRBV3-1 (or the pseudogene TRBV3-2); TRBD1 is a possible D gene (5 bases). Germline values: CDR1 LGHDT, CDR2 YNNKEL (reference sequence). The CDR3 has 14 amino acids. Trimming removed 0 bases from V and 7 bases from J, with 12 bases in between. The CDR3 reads CASSQDGEGLEAFF. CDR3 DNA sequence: TGTGCCAGCAGCCAAGATGGAGAGGGACTTGAAGCTTTCTTT.

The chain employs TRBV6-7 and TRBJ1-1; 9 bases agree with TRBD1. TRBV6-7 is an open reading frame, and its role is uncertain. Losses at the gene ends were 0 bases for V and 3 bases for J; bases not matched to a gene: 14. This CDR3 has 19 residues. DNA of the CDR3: TGTGCCAGCAGTTACTCGGGGGACAGGGCACTAGACTACTACACTGAAGCTTTCTTT. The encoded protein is CASSYSGDRALDYYTEAFF.

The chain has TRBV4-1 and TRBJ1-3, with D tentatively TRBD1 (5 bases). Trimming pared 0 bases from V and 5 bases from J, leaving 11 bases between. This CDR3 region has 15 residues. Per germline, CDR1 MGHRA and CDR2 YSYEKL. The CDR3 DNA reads TGCGCCAGCAGCCAAGAGGGCAGGGCCAGAAACACCATATATTTT. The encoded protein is CASSQEGRARNTIYF.

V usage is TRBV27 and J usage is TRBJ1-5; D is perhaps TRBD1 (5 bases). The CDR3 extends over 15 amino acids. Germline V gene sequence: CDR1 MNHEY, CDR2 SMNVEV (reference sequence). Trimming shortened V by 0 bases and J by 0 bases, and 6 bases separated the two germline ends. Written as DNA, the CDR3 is TGTGCCAGCAGTTTATCAGACAGTAGCAATCAGCCCCAGCATTTT. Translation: CASSLSDSSNQPQHF.

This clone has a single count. CDR3: CASSRLSEGNADTEAFF. The CDR3 DNA reads TGCGCCAGCAGCCGCCTATCGGAGGGGAACGCGGACACTGAAGCTTTCTTT. The rearrangement joins TRBV5-1 to TRBJ1-1; TRBD1 is a possible D gene (5 bases). The germline CDR1 and CDR2 sequences are SGHRS and YFSETQ. The germline V and J ends were trimmed by 4 bases and 3 bases, with 22 bases remaining between them. The CDR3 has 17 amino acids.

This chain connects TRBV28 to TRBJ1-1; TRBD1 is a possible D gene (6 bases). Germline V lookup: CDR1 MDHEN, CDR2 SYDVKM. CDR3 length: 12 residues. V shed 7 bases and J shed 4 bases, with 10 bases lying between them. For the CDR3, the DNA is TGTGCCAGCATAGGGGGGCTCACTGAAGCTTTCTTT. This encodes CASIGGLTEAFF.

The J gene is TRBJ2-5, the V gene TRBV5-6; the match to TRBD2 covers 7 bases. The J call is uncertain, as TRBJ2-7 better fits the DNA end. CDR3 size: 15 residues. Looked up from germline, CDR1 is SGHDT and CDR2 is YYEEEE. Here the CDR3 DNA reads TGTGCCAGCAGCTCCTCTAGCGGAAGTACCTACGAGCAGTACTTC. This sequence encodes CASSSSSGSTYEQYF.

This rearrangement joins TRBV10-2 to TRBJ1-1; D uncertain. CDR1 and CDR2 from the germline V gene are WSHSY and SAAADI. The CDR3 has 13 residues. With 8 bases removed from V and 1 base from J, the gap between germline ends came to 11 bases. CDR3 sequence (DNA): TGCGCCAGCTCGGATCAGCCGAACACTGAAGCTTTCTTT. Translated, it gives CASSDQPNTEAFF.

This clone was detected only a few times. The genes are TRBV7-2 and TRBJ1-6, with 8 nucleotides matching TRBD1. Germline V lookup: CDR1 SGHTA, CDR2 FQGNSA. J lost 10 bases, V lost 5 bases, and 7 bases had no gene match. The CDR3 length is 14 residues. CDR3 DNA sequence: TGTGCCAGCAGCGCCGCCCGACAGGGGTCACCCCTCCACTTT. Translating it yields CASSAARQGSPLHF. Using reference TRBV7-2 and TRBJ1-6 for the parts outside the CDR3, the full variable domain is GAGVSQSPSNKVTEKGKDVELRCDPISGHTALYWYRQSLGQGLEFLIYFQGNSAPDKSGLPSDRFSAERTGGSVSTLTIQRTQQEDSAVYLCASSAARQGSPLHFGNGTRLTVT.

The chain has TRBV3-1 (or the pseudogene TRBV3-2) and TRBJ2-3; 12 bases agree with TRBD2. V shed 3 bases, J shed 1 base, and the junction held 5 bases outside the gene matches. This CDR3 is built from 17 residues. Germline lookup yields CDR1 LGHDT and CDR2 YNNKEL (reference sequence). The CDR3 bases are TGTGCCAGCAGCCAGTACCCTAGCGGGGGGGGCACAGATACGCAGTATTTT. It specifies CASSQYPSGGGTDTQYF.

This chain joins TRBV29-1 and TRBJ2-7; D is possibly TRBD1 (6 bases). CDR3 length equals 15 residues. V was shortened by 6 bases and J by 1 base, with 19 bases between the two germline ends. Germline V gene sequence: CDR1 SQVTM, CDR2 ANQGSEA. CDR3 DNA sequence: TGCAGCGTGAGGCCCGGGACATACCCATCCTACGAGCAGTACTTC. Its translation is CSVRPGTYPSYEQYF.

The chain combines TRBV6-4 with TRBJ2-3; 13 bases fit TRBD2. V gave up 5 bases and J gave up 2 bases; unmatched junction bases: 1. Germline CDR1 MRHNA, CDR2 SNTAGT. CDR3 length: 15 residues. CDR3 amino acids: CASSTSGGATDTQYF. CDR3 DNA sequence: TGTGCCAGCAGTACTAGCGGGGGGGCCACAGATACGCAGTATTTT.

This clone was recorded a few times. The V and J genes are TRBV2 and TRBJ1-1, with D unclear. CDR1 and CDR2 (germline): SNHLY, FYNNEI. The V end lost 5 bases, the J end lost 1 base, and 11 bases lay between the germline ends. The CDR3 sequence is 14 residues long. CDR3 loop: CASSRLNSNTEAFF. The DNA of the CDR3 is TGTGCCAGCAGTCGACTCAATTCGAACACTGAAGCTTTCTTT.

This CDR3 reads CASSPWGNIYNSPLHF. The CDR3 DNA sequence: TGTGCCAGCAGTCCCTGGGGGAACATCTATAATTCACCCCTCCACTTT. This sequence joins TRBV27 and TRBJ1-6, with D maybe TRBD1 (5 bases). Trimming left V 5 bases short and J 3 bases short, with 14 bases between. This CDR3 is 16 amino acids long. In germline, CDR1 is MNHEY, CDR2 SMNVEV (reference sequence).

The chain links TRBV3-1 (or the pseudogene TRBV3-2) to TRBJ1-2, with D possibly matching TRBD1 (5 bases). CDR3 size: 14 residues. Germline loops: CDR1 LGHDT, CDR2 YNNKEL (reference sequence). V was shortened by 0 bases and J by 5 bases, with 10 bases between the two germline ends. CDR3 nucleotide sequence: TGTGCCAGCAGCCAAGACAGGGCAGGTTATGGCTACACCTTC. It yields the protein CASSQDRAGYGYTF.

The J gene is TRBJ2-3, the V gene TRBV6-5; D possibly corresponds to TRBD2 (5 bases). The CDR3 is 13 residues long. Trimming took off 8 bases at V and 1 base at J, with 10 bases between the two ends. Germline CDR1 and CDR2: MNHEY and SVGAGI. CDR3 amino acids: CASRGWGTDTQYF. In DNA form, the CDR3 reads TGTGCCAGCCGGGGTTGGGGCACAGATACGCAGTATTTT.

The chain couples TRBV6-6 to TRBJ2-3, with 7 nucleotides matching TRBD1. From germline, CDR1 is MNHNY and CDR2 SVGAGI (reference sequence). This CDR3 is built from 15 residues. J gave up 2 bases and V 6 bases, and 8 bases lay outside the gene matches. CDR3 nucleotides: TGTGCCAGCAGCCTGGGACAGACAAACACAGATACGCAGTATTTT. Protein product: CASSLGQTNTDTQYF.

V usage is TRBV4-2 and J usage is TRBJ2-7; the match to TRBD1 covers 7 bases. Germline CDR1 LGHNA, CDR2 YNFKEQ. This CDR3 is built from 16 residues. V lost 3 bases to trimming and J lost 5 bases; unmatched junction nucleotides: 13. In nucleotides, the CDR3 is TGTGCCAGCAGCCAGTCCTACCGACAGGGTAGCGACGAGCAGTACTTC. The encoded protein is CASSQSYRQGSDEQYF.

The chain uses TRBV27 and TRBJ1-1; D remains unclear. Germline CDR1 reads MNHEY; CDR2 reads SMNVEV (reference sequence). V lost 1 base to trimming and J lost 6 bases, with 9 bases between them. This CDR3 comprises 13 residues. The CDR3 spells CASSLYGSPEAFF. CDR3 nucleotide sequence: TGTGCCAGCAGTTTATATGGATCCCCTGAAGCTTTCTTT.

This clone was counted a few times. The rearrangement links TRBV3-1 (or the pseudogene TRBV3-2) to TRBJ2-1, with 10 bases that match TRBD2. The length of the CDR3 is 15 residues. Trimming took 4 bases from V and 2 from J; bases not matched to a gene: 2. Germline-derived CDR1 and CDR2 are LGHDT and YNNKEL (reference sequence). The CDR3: CASSLTSGAYNEQFF. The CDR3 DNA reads TGTGCCAGCAGCCTCACTAGCGGGGCCTACAATGAGCAGTTCTTC.

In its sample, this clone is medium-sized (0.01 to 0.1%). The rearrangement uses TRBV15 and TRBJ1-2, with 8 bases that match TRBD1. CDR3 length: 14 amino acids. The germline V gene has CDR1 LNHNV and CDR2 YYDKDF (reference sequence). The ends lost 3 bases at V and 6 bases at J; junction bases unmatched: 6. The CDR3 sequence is CATSSPDRADGYTF. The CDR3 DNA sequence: TGTGCCACCAGCAGCCCGGACAGGGCGGATGGCTACACCTTC.

The CDR3 region has the DNA TGTGCCAGCAGTGAAACCGTCACCGGGGCCGGCACAGATACGCAGTATTTT. Encoded protein: CASSETVTGAGTDTQYF. The chain is built from TRBV2 and TRBJ2-3; either TRBD1 or TRBD2 may supply D (5 bases each). The CDR3 covers 17 residues. Germline V gene sequence: CDR1 SNHLY, CDR2 FYNNEI. Trimming took 2 bases from V and 1 from J, leaving 16 bases between them.

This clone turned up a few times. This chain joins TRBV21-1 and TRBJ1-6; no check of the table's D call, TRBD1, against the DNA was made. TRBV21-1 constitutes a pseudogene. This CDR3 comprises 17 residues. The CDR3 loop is CASSKELDRRTGSPLHF. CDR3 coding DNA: TGTGCCAGCAGCAAAGAACTGGACAGGCGGACCGGTTCACCCCTCCACTTT.

This CDR3 reads CAWSVGGQNQPQHF. The CDR3 bases are TGTGCCTGGAGTGTAGGGGGACAGAATCAGCCCCAGCATTTT. The chain uses TRBV30 and TRBJ1-5; 7 bases fit TRBD1. CDR3 length equals 14 residues. The trim removed 0 bases at V and 4 bases at J, leaving 3 bases unmatched. Germline values: CDR1 GTSNPN, CDR2 SVGIG (reference sequence).

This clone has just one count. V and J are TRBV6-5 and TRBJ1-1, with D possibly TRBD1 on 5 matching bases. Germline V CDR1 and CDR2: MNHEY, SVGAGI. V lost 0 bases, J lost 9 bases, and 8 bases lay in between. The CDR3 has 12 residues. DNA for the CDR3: TGTGCCAGCAGTTACTCATCGGGGCAAGCTTTCTTT. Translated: CASSYSSGQAFF.